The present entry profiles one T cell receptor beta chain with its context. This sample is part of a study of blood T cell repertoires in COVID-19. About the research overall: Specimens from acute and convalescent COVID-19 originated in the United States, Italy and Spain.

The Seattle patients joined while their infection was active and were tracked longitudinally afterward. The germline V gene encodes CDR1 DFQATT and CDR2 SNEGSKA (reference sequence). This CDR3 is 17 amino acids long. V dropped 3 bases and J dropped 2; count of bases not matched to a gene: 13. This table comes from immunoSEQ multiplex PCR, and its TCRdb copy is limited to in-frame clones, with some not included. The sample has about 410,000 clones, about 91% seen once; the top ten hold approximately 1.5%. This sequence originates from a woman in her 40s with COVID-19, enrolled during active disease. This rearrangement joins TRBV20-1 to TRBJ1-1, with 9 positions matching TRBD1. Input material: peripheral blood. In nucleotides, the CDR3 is TGCAGTGCTAGTAGCCCCCCGGGACAGGGATTTAACACTGAAGCTTTCTTT. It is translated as CSASSPPGQGFNTEAFF.